Given below is one T cell receptor beta chain in context. Antigen specificity is unknown. TCRdb ran MiXCR on the RT-PCR reads and lists one entry per CDR3 protein. The data show some 520,000 distinct CDR3 sequences, 15% to 20% seen once. The data are from a study of response to subunit inactivated influenza vaccine. Study-wide results and limits: There was a suggestion from the authors that each seasonal influenza vaccination recruits few new T cells.

Germline V gene data show CDR1 as DFQATT and CDR2 as SNEGSKA (reference sequence). The J segment lost 4 bases and the V segment lost 5 bases, leaving 6 bases of the junction unmatched. This CDR3 comprises 14 residues. The receptor was derived from a man aged 50 to 69 who received an inactivated influenza vaccine. This specimen consisted of CD4+ T cells sorted from PBMCs, obtained less than 30 months after vaccination. V gene TRBV20-1 combines with J gene TRBJ2-3; 10 bases match TRBD1. CDR3 region: CSAPGTGVSDTQYF. The CDR3 DNA reads as TGCAGTGCTCCCGGGACAGGGGTGTCAGATACGCAGTATTTT.